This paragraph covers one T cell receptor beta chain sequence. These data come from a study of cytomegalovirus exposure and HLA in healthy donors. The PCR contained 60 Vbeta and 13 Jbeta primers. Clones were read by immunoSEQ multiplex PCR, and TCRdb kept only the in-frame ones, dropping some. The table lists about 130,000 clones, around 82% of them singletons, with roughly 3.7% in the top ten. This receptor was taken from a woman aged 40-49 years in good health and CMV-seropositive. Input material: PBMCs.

The CDR3 spells CASSVTGVTYEQYF. CDR3 DNA sequence: TGTGCCAGCAGCGTCACAGGTGTTACCTACGAGCAGTACTTC. This rearrangement joins TRBV7-9 to TRBJ2-7; the D gene is possibly TRBD1 (5 bases). The CDR3 runs 14 residues. V lost 5 bases and J lost 2, with 13 bases in between. Germline V gene sequence: CDR1 SEHNR, CDR2 FQNEAQ (reference sequence).